These 16 T cell receptor beta chains originate from one sample sequenced in a study of T cells in Graves' hyperthyroidism and ophthalmopathy. The investigators amplified TCR beta CDR3 regions from RNA transcripts. In the first-round RT-PCR of the TCR CDR3, the HTBI primer set was used. TCRdb re-called the multiplex PCR reads with MiXCR, one entry per CDR3 protein. This repertoire shows nearly 750,000 distinct CDR3 sequences, approximately 36% found once; its top ten account for more than 25%. The sample taken for sequencing was blood. The receptors were sampled from a woman between 35 and 50 years old with Graves' hyperthyroidism.

The chain employs TRBV19 and TRBJ1-3; D is ambiguous. The CDR3 extends over 14 amino acids. V shed 9 bases and J shed 0 bases, with 12 bases lying between them. Germline loops: CDR1 LNHDA, CDR2 SQIVND (reference sequence). CDR3 loop: CASQDGSSGNTIYF. CDR3 sequence (DNA): TGTGCCAGCCAGGACGGGAGCTCTGGAAACACCATATATTTT.

The chain couples TRBV10-3 to TRBJ1-3, with a tentative D call TRBD1 (6 bases). The CDR3 totals 13 residues. Germline CDR1 ENHRY, CDR2 SYGVKD. Trimming removed 3 bases at V and 8 bases at J, with 11 bases between. The CDR3 coding sequence is TGTGCCATCAGTGACGACAGGTGGGACACCATATATTTT. This translates into CAISDDRWDTIYF.

The V call is TRBV7-9, the J call TRBJ2-3, with D unresolved. Between the trimmed V and J ends, which lost 7 bases and 3 bases, there was a span of 17 bases. In germline, CDR1 is SEHNR, CDR2 FQNEAQ (reference sequence). The CDR3 runs to 15 residues. CDR3 bases: TGTGCCAGCACCTCACCAGCCGGCGGAACAGATACGCAGTATTTT. It encodes CASTSPAGGTDTQYF. Based on the CDR3 plus reference TRBV7-9 and TRBJ2-3, the full variable domain is DTGVSQNPRHKITKRGQNVTFRCDPISEHNRLYWYRQTLGQGPEFLTYFQNEAQLEKSRLLSDRFSAERPKGSFSTLEIQRTEQGDSAMYLCASTSPAGGTDTQYFGPGTRLTVL.

This clonotype was observed at least ten times. This chain connects TRBV20-1 to TRBJ1-3; no definite D call. This CDR3 contains 15 residues. The V end lost 0 bases, the J end lost 0 bases, and 9 bases lay between the germline ends. Germline values: CDR1 DFQATT, CDR2 SNEGSKA (reference sequence). The CDR3 loop reads CSAREGGDSGNTIYF. CDR3 nucleotide sequence: TGCAGTGCTAGAGAAGGTGGTGACTCTGGAAACACCATATATTTT.

This clonotype appeared many times. The genes are TRBV2 and TRBJ1-5; a possible D gene is TRBD1 (6 bases). Germline V CDR1 and CDR2: SNHLY, FYNNEI. Between the trimmed V and J ends, which lost 6 bases and 3 bases, there was a span of 12 bases. The CDR3 consists of 14 residues. The CDR3 DNA reads TGTGCCAGCAGCCAACAGGGAATCAATCAGCCCCAGCATTTT. Amino acid sequence: CASSQQGINQPQHF.

To note about this clonotype: One junction end disagrees with the germline gene, perhaps due to a read error. The J gene is TRBJ2-6, the V gene TRBV10-3; possible D gene TRBD2, 6 bases. Looked up from germline, CDR1 is ENHRY and CDR2 is SYGVKD. This CDR3 is built from 18 residues. The CDR3 nucleotides read TGTGCCATCCGAGCCGAGCGGGTCCTCCACTCTAGGGCCAACGTCCTGGCTTTC. Protein sequence: CAIRAERVLHSRANVLAF.

The chain uses TRBV11-2 and TRBJ2-5; D remains unclear. The CDR3 is 11 residues long. Trimming removed 4 bases from V and 7 bases from J, with 7 bases in between. In germline, CDR1 is SGHAT, CDR2 FQNNGV. The CDR3 loop reads CASSSPTTQYF. Here the CDR3 DNA reads TGTGCCAGCAGCTCACCCACGACCCAGTACTTC.

In this sample, this clonotype turned up many times. The chain carries TRBV5-6 and TRBJ2-7; no clear D gene. Trimming removed 4 bases from V and 7 bases from J, with 21 bases in between. The V gene's germline CDR1 is SGHDT and CDR2 YYEEEE. This CDR3 comprises 15 residues. In DNA, the CDR3 is TGTGCCAGCAGCCCCCTCCGTGGTAGGCCGAGGGAGCAGTACTTC. Residues: CASSPLRGRPREQYF.

In the case of this clonotype: Since no conserved phenylalanine or tryptophan closes the CDR3, a read error is the likely cause. The chain employs TRBV2 and TRBJ1-1, with D possibly matching TRBD1 (5 bases). This CDR3 contains 13 residues. Germline V gene sequence: CDR1 SNHLY, CDR2 FYNNEI. The ends were cut back, 5 bases at V and 2 bases at J, with 9 bases in the middle. In nucleotides, the CDR3 is TGTGCCAGCAGTTACGACAGTAACACTGAAGCTTTCTCT. Amino acid sequence: CASSYDSNTEAFS.

The chain links TRBV29-1 to TRBJ2-5, with 10 nucleotides matching TRBD2. The length of the CDR3 is 14 residues. Trimming cost V 7 bases and J 1 base; bases outside gene matches: 6. Germline CDR1 reads SQVTM; CDR2 reads ANQGSEA. CDR3 bases: TGCAGCGCTGGCGCTAGCGGGGGCCAAGAGACCCAGTACTTC. As protein: CSAGASGGQETQYF.

The chain links TRBV9 to TRBJ1-1; D not resolved. The CDR3 spans 15 residues. Per germline, CDR1 SGDLS and CDR2 YYNGEE. The V end lost 1 base, the J end lost 6 bases, and 16 bases lay between the germline ends. CDR3 region: CASSVSGDGIPEAFF. CDR3 sequence (DNA): TGTGCCAGCAGCGTATCGGGAGATGGGATTCCTGAAGCTTTCTTT.

The CDR3 protein is CASSISGRPYEQYF. CDR3 DNA: TGTGCCAGTAGTATATCAGGGAGGCCCTACGAGCAGTACTTC. This chain connects TRBV19 to TRBJ2-7; maybe TRBD2 (6 bases). Germline assignment: CDR1 LNHDA and CDR2 SQIVND (reference sequence). Trimming took 2 bases from V and 2 from J, leaving 10 bases between them. This CDR3 is built from 14 residues.

This clonotype was detected ten times or more. V and J are TRBV12-3 or TRBV12-4 and TRBJ2-5, with a weak D call TRBD1 (6 bases). The CDR3 is 13 residues long. The ends were cut back, 6 bases at V and 3 bases at J, with 11 bases in the middle. CDR3 coding DNA: TGTGCCAGCAGATCGAGGACAGAAGAGACCCAGTACTTC. This sequence encodes CASRSRTEETQYF.

This clonotype was seen a few times. This chain connects TRBV7-6 to TRBJ1-3; 8 nucleotides match TRBD1. V lost 5 bases, J lost 0 bases, and 18 bases stayed unmatched. Germline CDR1 and CDR2: SGHVS and FNYEAQ. The CDR3 runs 20 residues. The CDR3 coding sequence is TGTGCCAGCAGCCCTCGACTTATAGGGTTGACAGGGGACTCTGGAAACACCATATATTTT. This sequence encodes CASSPRLIGLTGDSGNTIYF.

The genes are TRBV6-1 and TRBJ1-2, with a tentative D call TRBD1 (6 bases). Trimming stripped 8 bases from V and 6 bases from J, with 19 bases between. The CDR3 spans 14 residues. CDR1 is MNHNS, CDR2 SASEGT, per germline. CDR3 sequence reads: CASGDTGRPDGYTF. The CDR3 nucleotides read TGTGCCAGCGGCGACACAGGGCGTCCGGATGGCTACACCTTC.

This clonotype came up a few times. The rearrangement links TRBV20-1 to TRBJ2-7, with 9 bases aligning to TRBD2. The CDR3 covers 15 residues. The germline CDR1 and CDR2 sequences are DFQATT and SNEGSKA (reference sequence). J was trimmed by 4 bases and V by 0 bases; bases with no gene match: 7. CDR3 region: CSARDPLAGAYEQYF. The CDR3 coding sequence is TGCAGTGCTAGAGACCCCTTAGCGGGGGCGTACGAGCAGTACTTC.